This entry lists 19 T cell receptor beta chains sequenced from one sample in a study of graft-versus-host responses after intestinal transplantation. Some clones are missing from TCRdb's copy, which holds only in-frame ones; the method was immunoSEQ multiplex PCR. The sample includes fewer than 25,000 clones, over 75% of them seen just once. The sample in question was PBMCs, obtained just over 450 days after intestinal transplant. The receptors stem from a human patient who received an intestinal transplant, so some T cells may come from the graft donor.

The chain uses TRBV11-2 and TRBJ2-1, with no clear D. V was clipped by 0 bases and J by 4 bases, with 7 bases between them. This CDR3 region has 14 residues. CDR1 is SGHAT and CDR2 is FQNNGV in the germline V gene. Written as DNA, the CDR3 is TGTGCCAGCAGCTTAGACGGATCGTACAATGAGCAGTTCTTC. Translated: CASSLDGSYNEQFF.

The gene calls are TRBV28 and TRBJ1-1, with D hard to call. In germline, CDR1 is MDHEN, CDR2 SYDVKM. The CDR3 length is 12 residues. V was cut by 6 bases and J by 1 base, with 6 bases left in between. This chain's CDR3 is CASRQANTEAFF. The CDR3 bases are TGTGCCAGCAGGCAGGCGAACACTGAAGCTTTCTTT.

The table lists this clone with a few counts. CDR3 in amino acids: CASRASGPPYEQYF. The CDR3, as DNA: TGTGCCAGCAGGGCCAGCGGGCCCCCCTACGAGCAGTACTTC. The chain has TRBV25-1 and TRBJ2-7; TRBD2 might be the D (6 bases). The V gene lost 6 bases and the J gene lost 2 bases, with 14 bases spanning the gap. CDR1 is MGHDK, CDR2 SYGVNS, per germline. The CDR3 totals 14 residues.

The chain uses TRBV29-1 and TRBJ2-2; perhaps TRBD1 as D (6 bases). The CDR3 extends over 14 amino acids. The V end lost 8 bases, the J end lost 2 bases, and 15 bases lay between the germline ends. Germline-derived CDR1 and CDR2 are SQVTM and ANQGSEA. As DNA, the CDR3 is TGCAGCACCAGACGGGACACCAACACCGGGGAGCTGTTTTTT. The encoded protein is CSTRRDTNTGELFF.

The V and J genes are TRBV11-2 and TRBJ1-5; D is undetermined. The CDR3 runs 13 residues. The V gene lost 0 bases and the J gene lost 6 bases, with 6 bases spanning the gap. Per germline, CDR1 SGHAT and CDR2 FQNNGV. The CDR3, as DNA: TGTGCCAGCAGCTTAGATTCAGGTCAGCCCCAGCATTTT. It encodes CASSLDSGQPQHF.

V gene TRBV6-6 combines with J gene TRBJ2-7, with a possible D match to TRBD2 (5 bases). The CDR3 totals 13 residues. The V end was cut by 5 bases, the J end by 3 bases, with 11 bases between. Germline V CDR1 and CDR2: MNHNY, SVGAGI (reference sequence). As DNA, the CDR3 is TGTGCCAGCAGTCCGATCGGGGACTACGAGCAGTACTTC. It specifies CASSPIGDYEQYF.

This chain connects TRBV5-1 to TRBJ2-1; D remains ambiguous. The CDR3 contains 11 residues. Germline V gene lookup returns CDR1 SGHRS and CDR2 YFSETQ. Trimming left V 2 bases short and J 6 bases short, with 3 bases between. The chain's CDR3 is CASSFGNEQFF. The CDR3 coding sequence is TGCGCCAGCAGCTTCGGCAATGAGCAGTTCTTC.

J is TRBJ1-2 and V is TRBV13, with 7 bases aligning to TRBD1. The CDR3 sequence is 17 residues long. V shed 0 bases and J 1 base; nucleotides not matched to a gene: 8. Germline V gene sequence: CDR1 PRHDT, CDR2 FYEKMQ (reference sequence). The CDR3 here is CASSLGGTDLLNYGYTF. The CDR3 nucleotides read TGTGCCAGCAGCTTAGGGGGGACAGACCTTCTTAACTATGGCTACACCTTC.

CDR3 sequence reads: CATYEGRRRRGMRTGELFF. CDR3 coding DNA: TGTGCCACCTATGAAGGGAGACGGAGAAGGGGCATGAGAACCGGGGAGCTGTTTTTT. V usage is TRBV2 and J usage is TRBJ2-2; either TRBD1 or TRBD2 may fit D (5 bases each). CDR1 is SNHLY and CDR2 is FYNNEI in the germline V gene. CDR3 length equals 19 residues. With 10 bases removed from V and 5 bases from J, the gap between germline ends came to 32 bases.

The rearrangement links TRBV5-5 to TRBJ1-4; D not certain. In germline, CDR1 is SGHKS, CDR2 YYEKEE (reference sequence). V was cut by 4 bases and J by 7 bases, with 8 bases left in between. The CDR3 is made up of 12 amino acids. The CDR3 sequence: CASSHLGEKLFF. CDR3 sequence (DNA): TGTGCCAGCAGCCATTTGGGTGAAAAACTGTTTTTT.

The gene calls are TRBV19 and TRBJ2-2, with 10 bases matching TRBD1. The V gene end was trimmed by 1 base and the J gene end by 4 bases; junction bases not matched to a gene: 0. The CDR3 consists of 15 residues. Germline assignment: CDR1 LNHDA and CDR2 SQIVND (reference sequence). The CDR3 nucleotides are TGTGCCAGTAGTATAGGGACAGGGGGCACCGGGGAGCTGTTTTTT. Protein product: CASSIGTGGTGELFF.

The CDR3: CAWSPGQGRSEAFF. The CDR3 DNA sequence: TGTGCCTGGAGTCCCGGACAGGGGCGATCTGAAGCTTTCTTT. The V and J genes are TRBV30 and TRBJ1-1; TRBD1 aligns across 9 bases. The CDR3 runs 14 residues. V shed 2 bases, J shed 6 bases, and the junction held 7 bases outside the gene matches. CDR1 is GTSNPN and CDR2 is SVGIG in the germline V gene (reference sequence).

The CDR3 protein is CASSLAAGASTDTQYF. The CDR3 nucleotides are TGTGCCAGCAGCTTGGCCGCGGGGGCGAGCACAGATACGCAGTATTTT. The rearrangement links TRBV5-5 to TRBJ2-3; tentative D call: TRBD2 (7 bases). Germline V lookup: CDR1 SGHKS, CDR2 YYEKEE (reference sequence). CDR3 size: 16 residues. Trimming left V 0 bases short and J 0 bases short, with 11 bases between.

The chain recombines TRBV15 with TRBJ1-5, with 8 bases fitting TRBD1. V dropped 3 bases and J dropped 2; count of bases not matched to a gene: 0. Looked up from germline, CDR1 is LNHNV and CDR2 is YYDKDF (reference sequence). There are 14 residues in the CDR3. This CDR3 is CATSRTGGNQPQHF. In DNA, the CDR3 is TGTGCCACCAGCAGGACAGGGGGCAATCAGCCCCAGCATTTT.

This rearrangement joins TRBV2 to TRBJ2-3; TRBD2 matches at 10 bases. Germline CDR1 SNHLY, CDR2 FYNNEI. With 2 bases clipped from V and 4 bases from J, the junction kept 3 bases outside the gene matches. The CDR3 contains 15 residues. CDR3 sequence reads: CASSETSGNADTQYF. In DNA, the CDR3 is TGTGCCAGCAGTGAAACTAGCGGGAACGCAGATACGCAGTATTTT. Full variable domain (outside the CDR3, taken from reference TRBV2 and TRBJ2-3): EPEVTQTPSHQVTQMGQEVILRCVPISNHLYFYWYRQILGQKVEFLVSFYNNEISEKSEIFDDQFSVERPDGSNFTLKIRSTKLEDSAMYFCASSETSGNADTQYFGPGTRLTVL.

This chain joins TRBV4-1 and TRBJ2-3; 7 nucleotides line up with TRBD1. The germline CDR1 and CDR2 sequences are MGHRA and YSYEKL. Trimming removed 4 bases from V and 1 base from J; junction bases left unmatched: 11. This CDR3 is built from 17 residues. The CDR3 loop is CASSRSTGVHGTDTQYF. CDR3 DNA: TGCGCCAGCAGCCGATCCACAGGGGTCCACGGCACAGATACGCAGTATTTT.

V is TRBV6-5 and J is TRBJ1-3, with D possibly matching TRBD1 (5 bases). The V end lost 3 bases, the J end lost 5 bases, and 8 bases lay between the germline ends. The CDR3 is 13 amino acids. The germline V gene encodes CDR1 MNHEY and CDR2 SVGAGI. The CDR3 loop is CASSYDSRNTIYF. The CDR3 DNA reads as TGTGCCAGCAGTTATGACAGCAGAAACACCATATATTTT.

The chain combines TRBV25-1 with TRBJ1-1, with D perhaps TRBD1 (6 bases). V was clipped by 1 base and J by 5 bases, with 11 bases between them. The CDR3 loop spans 14 amino acids. Germline CDR1 is MGHDK and CDR2 is SYGVNS. The CDR3 loop reads CASSELGGLTEAFF. CDR3 DNA sequence: TGTGCCAGCAGTGAATTGGGGGGGCTTACTGAAGCTTTCTTT.

The chain recombines TRBV6-1 with TRBJ2-7; no firm D call. This CDR3 is built from 15 residues. The germline V gene has CDR1 MNHNS and CDR2 SASEGT. V was pared by 6 bases and J by 1 base, with 16 bases between. CDR3 sequence (DNA): TGTGCCAGCAGCCGCCCGGCGCTAGATTCCTACGAGCAGTACTTC. Protein sequence: CASSRPALDSYEQYF.